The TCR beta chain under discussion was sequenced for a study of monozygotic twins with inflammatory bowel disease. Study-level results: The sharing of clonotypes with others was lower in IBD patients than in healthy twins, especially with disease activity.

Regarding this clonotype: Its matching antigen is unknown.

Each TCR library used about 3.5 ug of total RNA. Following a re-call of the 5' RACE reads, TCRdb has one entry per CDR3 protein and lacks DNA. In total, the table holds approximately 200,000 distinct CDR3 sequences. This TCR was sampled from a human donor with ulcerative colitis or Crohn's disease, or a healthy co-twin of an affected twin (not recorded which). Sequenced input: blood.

The CDR3 is CASSLALAGVTDTQYF. The chain uses TRBV12-3 or TRBV12-4 and TRBJ2-3; TCRdb proposes TRBD1, but this gene call is untestable without DNA. CDR3 length equals 16 residues.